The 8 T cell receptor beta chains below all came from one sample that was sequenced in a study of graft-versus-host responses after intestinal transplantation. Antigens for these TCRs are unknown. Libraries were prepared by immunoSEQ multiplex PCR; TCRdb keeps only in-frame clonotypes and omits some of them. The table lists tens of thousands of clones, 84% of them singletons, with roughly 0.45% in the top ten. The source material was unstimulated CD4+ T cells sorted from spleen or lymph node cells, sampled before transplant. The source of these receptors is a human donor who was the organ donor for an intestinal transplant.

This clone was seen only once. The V call is TRBV7-8, the J call TRBJ1-2, with D unclear. CDR1 is SGHVS and CDR2 is FQNEAQ in the germline V gene. The CDR3 covers 14 residues. The V end lost 2 bases, the J end lost 5 bases, and 12 bases lay between the germline ends. The CDR3 DNA reads as TGTGCCAGCAGCTTATCGCGGGGTCGGTATGGCTACACCTTC. Its translation is CASSLSRGRYGYTF. Combining the CDR3 with reference TRBV7-8 and TRBJ1-2 gives the whole variable domain GAGVSQSPRYKVAKRGQDVALRCDPISGHVSLFWYQQALGQGPEFLTYFQNEAQLDKSGLPSDRFFAERPEGSVSTLKIQRTQQEDSAVYLCASSLSRGRYGYTFGSGTRLTVV.

The V call is TRBV6-6, the J call TRBJ1-4; maybe TRBD1 (6 bases). Per germline, CDR1 MNHNY and CDR2 SVGAGI (reference sequence). This CDR3 is built from 14 residues. Trimming took 4 bases from V and 5 from J, leaving 11 bases between them. CDR3 protein: CASSSGGLNEKLFF. The CDR3 DNA is TGTGCCAGCAGTTCCGGGGGGCTAAATGAAAAACTGTTTTTT.

This clone showed up just once. The chain combines TRBV5-1 with TRBJ2-1; 10 bases map to TRBD2. Unmatched junction bases numbered 11, after V lost 2 bases and J lost 0 bases. This CDR3 spans 19 amino acids. In germline, CDR1 is SGHRS, CDR2 YFSETQ. The CDR3 bases are TGCGCCAGCAGCTTCACAGAATTAGCGGGAGGCATCTCCTACAATGAGCAGTTCTTC. It translates to CASSFTELAGGISYNEQFF.

V is TRBV21-1 and J is TRBJ1-2; the D segment call TRBD1 is taken from the table without a DNA check. TRBV21-1 has pseudogene status. The CDR3 is 12 amino acids. The CDR3 nucleotides read TGTGCCAGCAGCCGAGGGGACAGGGGTTACACCTTC. Amino acid sequence: CASSRGDRGYTF.

This chain links TRBV5-1 with TRBJ1-1; D perhaps matches TRBD1 (5 bases). Looked up from germline, CDR1 is SGHRS and CDR2 is YFSETQ. This CDR3 contains 13 residues. Trimming removed 4 bases at V and 4 bases at J, with 11 bases between. The CDR3 DNA reads as TGCGCCAGCAGCCCGGGGACGATCACTGAAGCTTTCTTT. Translated, it gives CASSPGTITEAFF.

The chain combines TRBV12-5 with TRBJ2-7, with 8 positions matching TRBD1. The germline gives CDR1 LGHNT, CDR2 FRNRAP. The CDR3 sequence is 14 residues long. The junction had 8 bases not matched to a gene; V was cut back by 3 bases and J by 7 bases. The CDR3 sequence: CASGLIQGVGEQYF. The CDR3 DNA reads as TGTGCTAGTGGTTTAATACAGGGGGTGGGGGAGCAGTACTTC.

V and J are TRBV9 and TRBJ1-4; D is unresolved. This CDR3 region has 15 residues. Germline assignment: CDR1 SGDLS and CDR2 YYNGEE. V lost 0 bases and J lost 0, with 6 bases in between. CDR3 residues: CASSVGTATNEKLFF. Here the CDR3 DNA reads TGTGCCAGCAGCGTAGGGACTGCAACTAATGAAAAACTGTTTTTT.

The CDR3 reads CASSQVTSGRADEQFF. The CDR3 DNA sequence: TGCGCCAGCAGCCAAGTGACTAGCGGGAGGGCCGATGAGCAGTTCTTC. The chain couples TRBV4-1 to TRBJ2-1, with 14 bases identical to TRBD2. The CDR3 consists of 16 residues. Germline V gene lookup returns CDR1 MGHRA and CDR2 YSYEKL. V lost 1 base and J lost 8; bases outside the gene matches: 4.